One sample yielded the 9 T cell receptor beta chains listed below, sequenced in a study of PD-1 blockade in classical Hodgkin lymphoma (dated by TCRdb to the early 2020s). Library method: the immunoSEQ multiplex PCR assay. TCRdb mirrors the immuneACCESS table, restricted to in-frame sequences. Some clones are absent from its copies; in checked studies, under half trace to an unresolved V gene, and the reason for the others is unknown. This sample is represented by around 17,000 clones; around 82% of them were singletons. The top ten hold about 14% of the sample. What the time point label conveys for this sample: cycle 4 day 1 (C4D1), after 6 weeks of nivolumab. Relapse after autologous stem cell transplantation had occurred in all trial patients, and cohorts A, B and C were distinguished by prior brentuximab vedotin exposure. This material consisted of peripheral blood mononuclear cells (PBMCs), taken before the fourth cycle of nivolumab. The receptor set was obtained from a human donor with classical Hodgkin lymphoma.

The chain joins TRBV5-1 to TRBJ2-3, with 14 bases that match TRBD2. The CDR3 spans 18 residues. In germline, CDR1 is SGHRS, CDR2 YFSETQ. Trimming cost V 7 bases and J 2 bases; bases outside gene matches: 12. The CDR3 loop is CASGGLAGGSPVTDTQYF. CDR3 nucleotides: TGCGCCAGCGGCGGACTAGCGGGGGGCTCTCCCGTCACAGATACGCAGTATTTT.

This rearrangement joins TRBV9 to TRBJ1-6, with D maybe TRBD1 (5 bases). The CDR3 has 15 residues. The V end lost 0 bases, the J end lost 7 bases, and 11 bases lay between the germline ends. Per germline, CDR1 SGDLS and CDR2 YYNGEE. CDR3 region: CASSVGQGANSPLHF. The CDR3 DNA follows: TGTGCCAGCAGCGTAGGCCAAGGGGCAAATTCACCCCTCCACTTT.

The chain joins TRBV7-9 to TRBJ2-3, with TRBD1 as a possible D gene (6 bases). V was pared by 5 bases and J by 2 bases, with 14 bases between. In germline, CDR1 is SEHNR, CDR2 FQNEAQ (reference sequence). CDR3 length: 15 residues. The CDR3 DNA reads TGTGCCAGCAGCCTCGGGACACTCTACACAGATACGCAGTATTTT. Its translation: CASSLGTLYTDTQYF.

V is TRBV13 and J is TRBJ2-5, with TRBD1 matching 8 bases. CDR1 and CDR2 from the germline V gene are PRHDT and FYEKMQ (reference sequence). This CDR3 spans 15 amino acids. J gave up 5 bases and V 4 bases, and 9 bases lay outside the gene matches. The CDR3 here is CASSSGQGGYETQYF. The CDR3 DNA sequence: TGTGCCAGCAGCTCCGGACAGGGAGGCTACGAGACCCAGTACTTC.

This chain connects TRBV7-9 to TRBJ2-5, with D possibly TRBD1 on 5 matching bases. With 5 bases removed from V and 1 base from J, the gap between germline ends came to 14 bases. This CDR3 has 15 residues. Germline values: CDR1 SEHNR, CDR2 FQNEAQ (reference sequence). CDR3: CASSPDRVLQETQYF. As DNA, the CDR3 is TGTGCCAGCAGCCCCGACAGAGTACTCCAAGAGACCCAGTACTTC.

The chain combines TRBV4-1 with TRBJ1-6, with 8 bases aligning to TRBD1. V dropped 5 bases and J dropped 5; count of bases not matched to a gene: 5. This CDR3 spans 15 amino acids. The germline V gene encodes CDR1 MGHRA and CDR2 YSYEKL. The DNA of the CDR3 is TGCGCCAGCAGCGGGGGGACAGGTAATAATTCACCCCTCCACTTT. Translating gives CASSGGTGNNSPLHF.

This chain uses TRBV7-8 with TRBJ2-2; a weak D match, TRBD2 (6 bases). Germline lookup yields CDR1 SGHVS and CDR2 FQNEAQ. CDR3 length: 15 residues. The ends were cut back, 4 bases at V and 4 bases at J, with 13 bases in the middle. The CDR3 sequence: CASSSIGGTTGELFF. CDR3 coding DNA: TGTGCCAGCAGCTCCATCGGGGGTACCACCGGGGAGCTGTTTTTT.

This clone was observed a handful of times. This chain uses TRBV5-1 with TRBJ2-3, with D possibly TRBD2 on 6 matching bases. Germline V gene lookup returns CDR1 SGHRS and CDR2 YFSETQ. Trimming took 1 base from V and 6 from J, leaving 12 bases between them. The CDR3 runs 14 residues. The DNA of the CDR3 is TGCGCCAGCAGCTTGCGGACGGGGAGGGATACGCAGTATTTT. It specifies CASSLRTGRDTQYF.

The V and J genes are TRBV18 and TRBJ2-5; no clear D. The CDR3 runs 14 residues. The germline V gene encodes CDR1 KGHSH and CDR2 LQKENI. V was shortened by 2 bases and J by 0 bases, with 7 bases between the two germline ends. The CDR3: CASSPFQDQETQYF. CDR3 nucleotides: TGTGCCAGCTCACCATTTCAAGACCAAGAGACCCAGTACTTC. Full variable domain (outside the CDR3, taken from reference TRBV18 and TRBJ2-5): NAGVMQNPRHLVRRRGQEARLRCSPMKGHSHVYWYRQLPEEGLKFMVYLQKENIIDESGMPKERFSAEFPKEGPSILRIQQVVRGDSAAYFCASSPFQDQETQYFGPGTRLLVL.